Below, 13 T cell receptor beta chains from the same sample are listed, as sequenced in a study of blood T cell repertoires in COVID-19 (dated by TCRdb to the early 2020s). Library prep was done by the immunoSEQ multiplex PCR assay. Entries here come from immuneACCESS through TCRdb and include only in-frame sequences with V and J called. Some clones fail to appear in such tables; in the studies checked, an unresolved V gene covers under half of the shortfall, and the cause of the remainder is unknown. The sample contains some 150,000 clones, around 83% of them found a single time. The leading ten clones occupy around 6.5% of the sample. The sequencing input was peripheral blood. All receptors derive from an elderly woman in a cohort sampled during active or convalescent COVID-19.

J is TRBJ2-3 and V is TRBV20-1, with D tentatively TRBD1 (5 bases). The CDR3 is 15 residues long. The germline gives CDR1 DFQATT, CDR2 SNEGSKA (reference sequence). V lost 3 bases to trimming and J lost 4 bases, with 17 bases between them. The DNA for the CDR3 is TGCAGTGCTAGTTTGGGGCGCACGGGCGCAGATACGCAGTATTTT. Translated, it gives CSASLGRTGADTQYF.

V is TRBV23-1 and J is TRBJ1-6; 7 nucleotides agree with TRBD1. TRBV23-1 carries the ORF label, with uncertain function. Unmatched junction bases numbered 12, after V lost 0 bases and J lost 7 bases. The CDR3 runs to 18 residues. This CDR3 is CASSQSDRPNQRNSPLHF. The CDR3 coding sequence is TGCGCCAGCAGTCAATCGGACAGGCCCAACCAGCGGAATTCACCCCTCCACTTT.

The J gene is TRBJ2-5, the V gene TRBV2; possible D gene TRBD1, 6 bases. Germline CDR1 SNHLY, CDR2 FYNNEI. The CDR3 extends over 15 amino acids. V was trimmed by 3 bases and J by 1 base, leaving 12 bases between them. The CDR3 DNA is TGTGCCAGCAGTGAGGGGCAGGGGAGCCAAGAGACCCAGTACTTC. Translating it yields CASSEGQGSQETQYF.

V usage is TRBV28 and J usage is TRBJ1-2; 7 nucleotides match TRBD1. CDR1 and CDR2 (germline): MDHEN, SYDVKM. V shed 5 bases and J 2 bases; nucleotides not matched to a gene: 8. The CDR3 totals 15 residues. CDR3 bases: TGTGCCAGCAGTCAATCACAACAGGGGAACTATGGCTACACCTTC. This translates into CASSQSQQGNYGYTF.

CDR3 DNA: TGTGCCAGCCGCGGTGGGGGGGCTAATGAAAAACTGTTTTTT. Protein sequence: CASRGGGANEKLFF. The rearrangement joins TRBV2 to TRBJ1-4, with a possible D match to TRBD1 (5 bases). This CDR3 spans 14 amino acids. Trimming pared 8 bases from V and 3 bases from J, leaving 13 bases between. Germline loops: CDR1 SNHLY, CDR2 FYNNEI.

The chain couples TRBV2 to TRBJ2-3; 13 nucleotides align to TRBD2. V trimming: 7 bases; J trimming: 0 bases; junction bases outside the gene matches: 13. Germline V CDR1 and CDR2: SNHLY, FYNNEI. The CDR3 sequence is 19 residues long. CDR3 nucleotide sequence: TGTGCCAGCACCGCCGAAGGACTAGCGGGGGCCCTTAGCACAGATACGCAGTATTTT. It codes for CASTAEGLAGALSTDTQYF.

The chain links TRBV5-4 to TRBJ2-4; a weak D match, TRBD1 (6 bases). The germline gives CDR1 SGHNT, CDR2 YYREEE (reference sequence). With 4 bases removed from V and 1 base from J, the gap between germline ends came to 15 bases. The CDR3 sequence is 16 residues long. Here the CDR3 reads CASSPARGTAKNIQYF. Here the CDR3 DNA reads TGTGCCAGCAGCCCGGCCAGGGGTACGGCCAAAAACATTCAGTACTTC.

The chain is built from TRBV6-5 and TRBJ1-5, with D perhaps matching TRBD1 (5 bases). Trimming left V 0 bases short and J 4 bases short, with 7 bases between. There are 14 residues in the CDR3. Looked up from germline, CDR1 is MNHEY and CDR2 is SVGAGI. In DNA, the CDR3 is TGTGCCAGCAGTTACTCTGGGGCAAATCAGCCCCAGCATTTT. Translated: CASSYSGANQPQHF.

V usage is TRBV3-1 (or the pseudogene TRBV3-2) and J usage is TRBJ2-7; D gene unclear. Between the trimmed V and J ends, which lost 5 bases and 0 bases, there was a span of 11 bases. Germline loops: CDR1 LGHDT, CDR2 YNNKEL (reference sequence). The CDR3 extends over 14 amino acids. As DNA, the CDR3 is TGTGCCAGCAGCTTCACGGCGGTCTCCTACGAGCAGTACTTC. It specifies CASSFTAVSYEQYF.

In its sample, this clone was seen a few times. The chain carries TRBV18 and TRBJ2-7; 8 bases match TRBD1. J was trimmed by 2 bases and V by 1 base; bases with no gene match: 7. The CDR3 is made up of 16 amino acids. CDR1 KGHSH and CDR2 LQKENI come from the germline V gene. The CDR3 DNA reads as TGTGCCAGCTCACCACGAGGACAGGGAGTAACCTACGAGCAGTACTTC. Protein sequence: CASSPRGQGVTYEQYF.

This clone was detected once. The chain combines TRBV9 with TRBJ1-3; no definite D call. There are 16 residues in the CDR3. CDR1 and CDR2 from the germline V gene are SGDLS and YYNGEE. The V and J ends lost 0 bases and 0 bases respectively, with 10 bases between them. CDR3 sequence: CASSVGAGSSGNTIYF. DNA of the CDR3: TGTGCCAGCAGCGTAGGAGCAGGATCCTCTGGAAACACCATATATTTT.

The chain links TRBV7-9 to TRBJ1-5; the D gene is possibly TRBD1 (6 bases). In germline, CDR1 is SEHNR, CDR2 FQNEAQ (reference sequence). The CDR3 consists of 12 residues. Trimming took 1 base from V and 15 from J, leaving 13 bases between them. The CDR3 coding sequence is TGTGCCAGCAGCTTAGATGGGGGCAGGAGGCATTTT. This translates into CASSLDGGRRHF.

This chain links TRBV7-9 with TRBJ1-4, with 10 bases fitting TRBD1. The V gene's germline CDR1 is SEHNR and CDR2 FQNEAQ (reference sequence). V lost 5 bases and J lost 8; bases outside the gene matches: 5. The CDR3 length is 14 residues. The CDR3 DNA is TGTGCCAGCAGCCCCCGGGACAGGGGCGAAAAACTGTTTTTT. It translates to CASSPRDRGEKLFF.